This TCR beta chain was documented in a study of cytomegalovirus exposure and HLA in healthy donors. This clone has a count of ten or more. With 60 Vbeta and 13 Jbeta primers, the PCR was carried out. This table comes from immunoSEQ multiplex PCR, and its TCRdb copy is limited to in-frame clones, with some not included. The sample lists 70,000 or so clones, approximately 80% occurring once. The receptor was derived from a man aged 18 to 29 in good health and CMV-seropositive. The material sequenced was PBMCs.

This CDR3 reads CASSPAQGGPYEQYF. The CDR3 bases are TGTGCCAGCTCACCAGCACAGGGGGGACCCTACGAGCAGTACTTC. The genes are TRBV18 and TRBJ2-7; 8 bases fit TRBD1. The CDR3 runs to 15 residues. The junction had 5 bases not matched to a gene; V was cut back by 2 bases and J by 2 bases. Germline V gives CDR1 KGHSH, CDR2 LQKENI.